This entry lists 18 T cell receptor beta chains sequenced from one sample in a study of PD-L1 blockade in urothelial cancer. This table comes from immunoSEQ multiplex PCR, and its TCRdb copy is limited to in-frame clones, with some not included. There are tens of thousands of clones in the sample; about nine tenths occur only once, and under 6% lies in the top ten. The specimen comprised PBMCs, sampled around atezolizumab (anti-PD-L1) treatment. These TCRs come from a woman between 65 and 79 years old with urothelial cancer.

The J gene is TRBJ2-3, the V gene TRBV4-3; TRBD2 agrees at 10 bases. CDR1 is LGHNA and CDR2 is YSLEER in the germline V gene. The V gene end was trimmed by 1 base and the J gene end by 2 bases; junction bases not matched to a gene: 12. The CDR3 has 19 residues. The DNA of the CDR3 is TGCGCCAGCAGCCAAGCCGATGGGCGACTAGCGGGCCCCACAGATACGCAGTATTTT. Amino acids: CASSQADGRLAGPTDTQYF.

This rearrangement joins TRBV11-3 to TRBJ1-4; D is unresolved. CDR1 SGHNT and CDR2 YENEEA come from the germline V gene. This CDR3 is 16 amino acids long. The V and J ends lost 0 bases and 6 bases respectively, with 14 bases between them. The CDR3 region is CASSLDPGIEDEKLFF. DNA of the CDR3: TGTGCCAGCAGCTTAGATCCCGGAATCGAGGATGAAAAACTGTTTTTT.

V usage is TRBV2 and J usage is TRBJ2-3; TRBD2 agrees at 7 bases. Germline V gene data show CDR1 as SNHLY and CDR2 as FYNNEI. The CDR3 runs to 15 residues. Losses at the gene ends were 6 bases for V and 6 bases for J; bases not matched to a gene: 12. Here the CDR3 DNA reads TGTGCCAGCAGCCCTTATGAACTAGCGCCCGATACGCAGTATTTT. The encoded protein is CASSPYELAPDTQYF.

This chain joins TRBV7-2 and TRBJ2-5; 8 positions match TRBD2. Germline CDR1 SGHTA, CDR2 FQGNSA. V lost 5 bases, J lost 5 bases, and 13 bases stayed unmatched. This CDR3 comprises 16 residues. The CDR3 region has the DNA TGTGCCAGCAGCCCACAGGGAGGCGGGGGGTTTGAGACCCAGTACTTC. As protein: CASSPQGGGGFETQYF.

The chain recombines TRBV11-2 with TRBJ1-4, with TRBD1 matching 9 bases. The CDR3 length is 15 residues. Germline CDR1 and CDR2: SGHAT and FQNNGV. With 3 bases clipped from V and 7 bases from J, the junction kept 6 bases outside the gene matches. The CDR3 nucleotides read TGTGCCAGCAGCTTCGTACAGGGGGCAGGTGAAAAACTGTTTTTT. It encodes CASSFVQGAGEKLFF.

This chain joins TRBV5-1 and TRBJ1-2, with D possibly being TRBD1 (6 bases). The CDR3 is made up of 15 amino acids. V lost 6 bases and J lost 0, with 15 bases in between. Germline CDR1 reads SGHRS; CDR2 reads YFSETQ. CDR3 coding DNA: TGCGCCAGCAACCCTCTGGGGGCGTCTAACTATGGCTACACCTTC. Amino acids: CASNPLGASNYGYTF. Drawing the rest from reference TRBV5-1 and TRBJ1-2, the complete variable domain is KAGVTQTPRYLIKTRGQQVTLSCSPISGHRSVSWYQQTPGQGLQFLFEYFSETQRNKGNFPGRFSGRQFSNSRSEMNVSTLELGDSALYLCASNPLGASNYGYTFGSGTRLTVV.

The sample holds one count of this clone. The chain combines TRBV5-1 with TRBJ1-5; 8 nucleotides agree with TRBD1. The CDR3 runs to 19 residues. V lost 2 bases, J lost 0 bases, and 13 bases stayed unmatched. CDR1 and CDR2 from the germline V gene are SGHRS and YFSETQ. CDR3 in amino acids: CASSFAWTGRIYSNQPQHF. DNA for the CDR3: TGCGCCAGCAGCTTTGCTTGGACAGGGCGAATCTATAGCAATCAGCCCCAGCATTTT.

CDR3 DNA sequence: TGTGCCAGCAGTGTCGATACCCCAGGGGGCGCTTATTCACCCCTCCACTTT. Protein product: CASSVDTPGGAYSPLHF. The V call is TRBV6-1, the J call TRBJ1-6, with 8 bases that match TRBD1. The CDR3 length is 17 residues. V lost 4 bases to trimming and J lost 8 bases; unmatched junction nucleotides: 13. CDR1 is MNHNS and CDR2 is SASEGT in the germline V gene.

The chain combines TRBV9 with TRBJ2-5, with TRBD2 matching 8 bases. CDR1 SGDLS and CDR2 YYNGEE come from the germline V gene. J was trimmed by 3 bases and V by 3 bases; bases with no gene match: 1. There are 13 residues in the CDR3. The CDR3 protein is CASSALAEETQYF. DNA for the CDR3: TGTGCCAGCAGCGCACTAGCGGAAGAGACCCAGTACTTC.

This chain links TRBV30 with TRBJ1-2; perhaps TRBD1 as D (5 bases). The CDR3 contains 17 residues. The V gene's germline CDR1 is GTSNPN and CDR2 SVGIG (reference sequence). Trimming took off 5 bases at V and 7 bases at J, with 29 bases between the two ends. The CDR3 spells CAWSPRTRTLTDFGYTF. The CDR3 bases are TGTGCCTGGTCCCCCCGGACGCGGACACTAACGGATTTTGGCTACACCTTC.

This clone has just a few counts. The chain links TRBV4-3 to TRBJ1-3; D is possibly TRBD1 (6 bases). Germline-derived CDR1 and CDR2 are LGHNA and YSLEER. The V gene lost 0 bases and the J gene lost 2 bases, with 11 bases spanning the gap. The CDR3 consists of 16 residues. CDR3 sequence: CASSQDSGTTGNTIYF. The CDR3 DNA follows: TGCGCCAGCAGCCAAGATTCGGGGACAACTGGAAACACCATATATTTT.

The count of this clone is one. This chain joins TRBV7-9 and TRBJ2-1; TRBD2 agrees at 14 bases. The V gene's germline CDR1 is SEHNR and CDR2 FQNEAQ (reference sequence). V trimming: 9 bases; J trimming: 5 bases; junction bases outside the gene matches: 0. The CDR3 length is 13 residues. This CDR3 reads CARGLAGDNEQFF. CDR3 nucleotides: TGTGCCAGGGGACTAGCGGGAGACAATGAGCAGTTCTTC.

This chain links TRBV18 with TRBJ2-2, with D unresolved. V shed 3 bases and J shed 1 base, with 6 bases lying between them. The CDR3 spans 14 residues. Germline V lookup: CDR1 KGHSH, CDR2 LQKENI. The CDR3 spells CASSPAGNTGELFF. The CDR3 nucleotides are TGTGCCAGCTCACCGGCAGGGAACACCGGGGAGCTGTTTTTT.

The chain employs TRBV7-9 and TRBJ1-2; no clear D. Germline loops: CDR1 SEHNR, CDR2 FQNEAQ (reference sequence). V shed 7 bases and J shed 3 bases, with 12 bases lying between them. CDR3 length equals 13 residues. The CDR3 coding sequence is TGTGCCAGCACCCCTGGGAGGGACTATGGCTACACCTTC. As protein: CASTPGRDYGYTF.

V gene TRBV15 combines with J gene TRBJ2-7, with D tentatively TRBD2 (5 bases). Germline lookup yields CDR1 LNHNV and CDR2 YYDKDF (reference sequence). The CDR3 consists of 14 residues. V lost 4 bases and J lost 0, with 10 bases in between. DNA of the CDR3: TGTGCCACCAGCATCGGAGGTAGCTCCTACGAGCAGTACTTC. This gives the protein CATSIGGSSYEQYF.

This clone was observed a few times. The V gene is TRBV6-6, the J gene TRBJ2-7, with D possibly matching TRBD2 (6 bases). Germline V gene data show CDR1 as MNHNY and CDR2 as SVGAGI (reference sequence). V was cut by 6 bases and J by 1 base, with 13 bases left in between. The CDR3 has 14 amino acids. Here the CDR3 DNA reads TGTGCCAGCAGAACGGGGGAATGGTCCTACGAGCAGTACTTC. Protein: CASRTGEWSYEQYF.

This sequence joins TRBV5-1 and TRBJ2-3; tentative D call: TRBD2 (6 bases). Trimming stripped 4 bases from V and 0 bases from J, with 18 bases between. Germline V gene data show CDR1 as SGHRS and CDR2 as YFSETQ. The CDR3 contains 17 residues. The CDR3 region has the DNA TGCGCCAGCAGCCCAACGACGGGAGATGTAAGCACAGATACGCAGTATTTT. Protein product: CASSPTTGDVSTDTQYF.

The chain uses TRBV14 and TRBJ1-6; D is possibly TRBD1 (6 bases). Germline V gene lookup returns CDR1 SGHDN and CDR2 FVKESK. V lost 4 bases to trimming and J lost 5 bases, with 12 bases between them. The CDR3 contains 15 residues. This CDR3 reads CASSLHRVDNSPLHF. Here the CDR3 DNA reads TGTGCCAGCAGCCTACACAGGGTTGATAATTCACCCCTCCACTTT.